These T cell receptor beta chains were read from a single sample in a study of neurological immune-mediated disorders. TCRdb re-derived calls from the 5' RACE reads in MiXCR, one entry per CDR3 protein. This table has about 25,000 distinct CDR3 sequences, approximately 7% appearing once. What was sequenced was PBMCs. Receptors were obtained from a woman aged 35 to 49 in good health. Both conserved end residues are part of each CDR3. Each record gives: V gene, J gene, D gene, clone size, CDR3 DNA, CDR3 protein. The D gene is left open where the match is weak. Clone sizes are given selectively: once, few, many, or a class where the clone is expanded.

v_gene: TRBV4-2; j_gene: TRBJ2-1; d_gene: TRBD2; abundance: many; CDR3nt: TGTGCCAGCAGCCCGCGACTTAGCGGGAGGTGGAATGAGCAGTTCTTC; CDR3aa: CASSPRLSGRWNEQFF
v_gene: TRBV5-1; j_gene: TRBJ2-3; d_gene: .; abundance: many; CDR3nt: TGCGCCAGCAGCTTGGCGGGTGGCACAGATACGCAGTATTTT; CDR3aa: CASSLAGGTDTQYF
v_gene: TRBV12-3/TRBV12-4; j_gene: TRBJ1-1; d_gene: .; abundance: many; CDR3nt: TGTGCCAGCGCCCGTGGAGCGGCCGGTGAAACTGAAGCTTTCTTT; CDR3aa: CASARGAAGETEAFF
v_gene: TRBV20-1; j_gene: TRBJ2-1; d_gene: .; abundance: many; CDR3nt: TGCAGTCGAGCGAGGGCTGATGAGCAGTTCTTC; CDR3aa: CSRARADEQFF
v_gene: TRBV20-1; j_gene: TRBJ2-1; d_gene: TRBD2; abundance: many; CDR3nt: TGCAGTGCTAGAGGACTAGCGGGAGCTCGGAATGAGCAGTTCTTC; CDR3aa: CSARGLAGARNEQFF
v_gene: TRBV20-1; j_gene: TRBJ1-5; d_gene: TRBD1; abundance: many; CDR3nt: TGCAGTGGGAAACAGGGGGCCAGCGATCAGCCCCAGCATTTT; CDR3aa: CSGKQGASDQPQHF
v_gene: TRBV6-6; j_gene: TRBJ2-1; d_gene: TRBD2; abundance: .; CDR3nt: TGTGCCAGCAGTTACCTACTAGGGGAGGGTGAGCAGTTCTTC; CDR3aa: CASSYLLGEGEQFF
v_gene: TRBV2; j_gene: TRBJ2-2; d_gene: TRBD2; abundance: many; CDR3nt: TGTGCCAGCAGTGCGTTCCGGGAGGGCGCCGGGGAGCTGTTTTTT; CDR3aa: CASSAFREGAGELFF
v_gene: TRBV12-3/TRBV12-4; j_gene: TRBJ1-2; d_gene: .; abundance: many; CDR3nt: TGTGCCAGCAGGCGACTAGATGGCTACACCTTC; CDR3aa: CASRRLDGYTF
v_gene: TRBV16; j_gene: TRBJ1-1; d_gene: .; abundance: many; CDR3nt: TGTGCCAGCAGCCCCTCGCACAAGATGAACACTGAAGCTTTCTTT; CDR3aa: CASSPSHKMNTEAFF
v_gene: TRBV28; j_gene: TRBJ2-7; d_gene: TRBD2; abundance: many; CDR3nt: TGTGCCAGCAGTTTACTAGCGGGAACACTCTCCTACGAGCAGTACTTC; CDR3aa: CASSLLAGTLSYEQYF
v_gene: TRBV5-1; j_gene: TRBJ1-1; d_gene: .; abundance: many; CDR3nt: TGCGCCAGCCGTTTCAACGACGGGAACACTGAAGCTTTCTTT; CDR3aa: CASRFNDGNTEAFF
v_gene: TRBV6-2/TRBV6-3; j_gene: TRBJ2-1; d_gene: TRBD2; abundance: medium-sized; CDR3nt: TGTGCCAGCACCAGGGAGCGGGAGTGGGGTGAGCAGTTCTTC; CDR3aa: CASTREREWGEQFF
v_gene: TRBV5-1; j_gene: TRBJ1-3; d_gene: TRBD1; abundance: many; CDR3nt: TGCGCCAGCAGCCCGGACAGGGAGTTCTCTGGAAACACCATATATTTT; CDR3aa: CASSPDREFSGNTIYF
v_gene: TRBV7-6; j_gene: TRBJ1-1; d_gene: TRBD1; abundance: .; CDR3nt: TGTGCCAGCAGCCCAGCCGGAGGGACAGGGAGCACTGAAGCTTTCTTT; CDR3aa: CASSPAGGTGSTEAFF
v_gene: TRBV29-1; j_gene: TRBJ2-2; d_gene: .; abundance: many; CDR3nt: TGCAGCGTTGAAGATTCCCGGAACACCGGGGAGCTGTTTTTT; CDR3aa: CSVEDSRNTGELFF
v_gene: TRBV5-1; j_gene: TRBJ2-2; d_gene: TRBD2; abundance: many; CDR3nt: TGCGCCAGCAGCTTGGCCGCGGGAGGGCCAGCCGGGGAGCTGTTTTTT; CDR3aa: CASSLAAGGPAGELFF
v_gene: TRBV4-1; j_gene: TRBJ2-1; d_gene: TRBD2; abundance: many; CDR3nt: TGCGCCAGCAGCCAAGATAGCGGGAGGGAAGACAATGAGCAGTTCTTC; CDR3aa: CASSQDSGREDNEQFF
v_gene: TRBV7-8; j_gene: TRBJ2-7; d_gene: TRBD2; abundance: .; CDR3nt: TGTGCCAGCAGCTTAGCGCTGAGGGCTAGCGGTCAGTCCTACGAGCAGTACTTC; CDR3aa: CASSLALRASGQSYEQYF
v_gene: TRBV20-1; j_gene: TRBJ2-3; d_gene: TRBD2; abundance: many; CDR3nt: TGCAGTGCTAGAAGGGCGGGAGGGTTCACAGATACGCAGTATTTT; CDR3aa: CSARRAGGFTDTQYF
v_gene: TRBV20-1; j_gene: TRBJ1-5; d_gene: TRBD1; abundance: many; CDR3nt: TGCAGTGCTCGCCCCGGGACAGGGGAACGCCAGCCCCAGCATTTT; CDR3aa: CSARPGTGERQPQHF
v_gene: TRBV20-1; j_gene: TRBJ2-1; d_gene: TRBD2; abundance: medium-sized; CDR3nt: TGCAGTGCGCACCCTTCACGCGGGAGGGCCTACAATGAGCAGTTCTTC; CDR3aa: CSAHPSRGRAYNEQFF
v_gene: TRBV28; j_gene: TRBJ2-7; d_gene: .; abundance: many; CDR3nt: TGTGCCAGCAGGGTGGAGGGGGCCCCCTACGAGCAGTACTTC; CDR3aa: CASRVEGAPYEQYF
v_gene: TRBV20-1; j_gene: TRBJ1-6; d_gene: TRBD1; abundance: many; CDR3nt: TGCAGTGCAAAAAAACAGGGGGCCTATAATTCACCCCTCCACTTT; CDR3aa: CSAKKQGAYNSPLHF
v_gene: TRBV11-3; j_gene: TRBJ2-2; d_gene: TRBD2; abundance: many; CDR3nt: TGTGCCAGCAGTGCCGGGACTAGGGCTACCGGGGAGCTGTTTTTT; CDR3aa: CASSAGTRATGELFF
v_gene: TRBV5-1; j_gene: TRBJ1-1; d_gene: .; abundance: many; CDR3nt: TGCGCCAGCAGCTTACAGGGATCTGAGGATCGGGCTTTCTTT; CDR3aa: CASSLQGSEDRAFF
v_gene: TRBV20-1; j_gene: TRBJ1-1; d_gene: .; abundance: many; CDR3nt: TGCAGTGCTGACGGGGGGGACATGAACACTGAAGCTTTCTTT; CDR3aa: CSADGGDMNTEAFF
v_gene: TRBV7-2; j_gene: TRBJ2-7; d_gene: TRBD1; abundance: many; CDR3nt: TGTGCCAGCAGCTTAGTGCCGACAGGGGCCTACGAGCAGTACTTC; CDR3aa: CASSLVPTGAYEQYF
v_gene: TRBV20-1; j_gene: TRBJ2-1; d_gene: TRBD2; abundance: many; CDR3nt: TGCAGTGCTAGAGATAAAACTAGCGGGGCCAGATCGCTTTTCTTC; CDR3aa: CSARDKTSGARSLFF
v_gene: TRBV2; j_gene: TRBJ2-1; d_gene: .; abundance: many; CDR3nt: TGTGCCAGCAGGGTAGTTGTGGGTGAGCAGTTCTTC; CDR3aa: CASRVVVGEQFF
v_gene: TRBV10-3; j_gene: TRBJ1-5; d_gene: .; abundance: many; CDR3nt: TGTGCCATCAGTAACCTTCAACTGGAGCCCCAGCATTTT; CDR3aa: CAISNLQLEPQHF
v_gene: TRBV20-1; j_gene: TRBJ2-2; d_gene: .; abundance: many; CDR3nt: TGCAGTGCTAGGGGCCAGGGGGGCACCGGGGAGCTGTTTTTT; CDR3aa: CSARGQGGTGELFF
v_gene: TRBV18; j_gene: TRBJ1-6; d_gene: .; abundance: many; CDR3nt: TGTGCCAGCTCACCCGACAGCCAAAATTCACCCCTCCACTTT; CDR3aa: CASSPDSQNSPLHF
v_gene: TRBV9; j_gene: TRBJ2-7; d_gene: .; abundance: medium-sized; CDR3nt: TGTGCCAGCAGCGTACTGTCTGAGGAGTGGGGGGTTAATCAAAACGAGCAGTACTTC; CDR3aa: CASSVLSEEWGVNQNEQYF
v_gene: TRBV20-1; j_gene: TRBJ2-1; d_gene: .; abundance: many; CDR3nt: TGCAGTGCTAGAGTAGGGAAGATCTACAATGAGCAGTTCTTC; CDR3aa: CSARVGKIYNEQFF
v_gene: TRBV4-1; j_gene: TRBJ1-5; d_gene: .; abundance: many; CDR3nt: TGCGCCAGCAGCCCCTGGGATAGGGGGAAGGGACAGCCCCAGCATTTT; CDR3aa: CASSPWDRGKGQPQHF
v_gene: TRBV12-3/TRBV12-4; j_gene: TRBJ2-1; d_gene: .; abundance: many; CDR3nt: TGTGCCAGCAGTGATCCTGGGTCAGGAAATGAGCAGTTCTTC; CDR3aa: CASSDPGSGNEQFF
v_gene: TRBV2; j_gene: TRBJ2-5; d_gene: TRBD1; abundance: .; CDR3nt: TGTGCCAGCAGTGAAAGACAGGGTTTCGGCGAGACCCAGTACTTC; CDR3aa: CASSERQGFGETQYF
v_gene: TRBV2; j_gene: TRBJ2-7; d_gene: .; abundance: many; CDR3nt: TGTGCCAGCAGTTATATTTCCGACACCAGTTTCTACGAGCAGTACTTC; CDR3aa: CASSYISDTSFYEQYF
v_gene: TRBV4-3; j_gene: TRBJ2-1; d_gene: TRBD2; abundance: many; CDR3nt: TGCGCCAGCAGCCCGGGGGGGGGTTACAATGAGCAGTTCTTC; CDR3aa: CASSPGGGYNEQFF
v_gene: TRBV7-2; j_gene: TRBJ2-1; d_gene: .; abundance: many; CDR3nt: TGTGCCAGCCAACCCGGGACAAATTACAATGAGCAGTTCTTC; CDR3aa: CASQPGTNYNEQFF
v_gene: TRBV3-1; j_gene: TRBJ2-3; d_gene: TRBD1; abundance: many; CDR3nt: TGTGCCAGCAGGCGCGAGGGGGCGACTAGCACAGATACGCAGTATTTT; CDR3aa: CASRREGATSTDTQYF
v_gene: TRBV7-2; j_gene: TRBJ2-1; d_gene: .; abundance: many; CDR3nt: TGTGCCAGCAGCCCCTCACAGGTTGTTTACAATGAGCAGTTCTTC; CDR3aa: CASSPSQVVYNEQFF
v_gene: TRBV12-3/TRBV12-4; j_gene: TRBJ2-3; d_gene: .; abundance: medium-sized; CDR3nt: TGTGCCAGCAGTTTAGGGCCTAGCACAGATACGCAGTATTTT; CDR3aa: CASSLGPSTDTQYF
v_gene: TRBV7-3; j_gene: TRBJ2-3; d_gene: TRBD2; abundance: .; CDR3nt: TGTGCCAGCAGCACGGGACTAGCATCAGATACGCAGTATTTT; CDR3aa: CASSTGLASDTQYF
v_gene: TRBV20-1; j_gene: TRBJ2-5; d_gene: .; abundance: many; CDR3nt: TGCAGTGCAAATAACCCCCCGCAAGAGACCCAGTACTTC; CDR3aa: CSANNPPQETQYF
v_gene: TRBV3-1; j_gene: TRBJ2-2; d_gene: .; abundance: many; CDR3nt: TGTGCCAGCAGCCAATTGTACCGGGGGTCCGGGGAGCTGTTTTTT; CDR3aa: CASSQLYRGSGELFF
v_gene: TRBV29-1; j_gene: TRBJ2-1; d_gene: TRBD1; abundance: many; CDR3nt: TGCAGCGTTGAAGCACCGGGACAGGCGCACAATGAGCAGTTCTTC; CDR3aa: CSVEAPGQAHNEQFF